The 18 T cell receptor beta chains reported below all come from one sample, sequenced in a study of blood T cell repertoires in COVID-19. Sequencing was performed with immunoSEQ multiplex PCR; in TCRdb, only in-frame clones are kept and a portion is missing. The sample includes about 170,000 clones, under 90% of them seen just once. Sequenced input: peripheral blood. These receptors all stem from a woman aged 70-85 years with COVID-19, enrolled during active disease.

The gene calls are TRBV30 and TRBJ2-3, with 12 bases that match TRBD2. CDR3 size: 17 residues. The V gene's germline CDR1 is GTSNPN and CDR2 SVGIG (reference sequence). Trimming removed 0 bases from V and 4 bases from J; junction bases left unmatched: 8. The CDR3 region is CAWSVSTTSGSSDTQYF. The CDR3 DNA reads as TGTGCCTGGAGTGTCTCGACGACTAGCGGGAGCTCAGATACGCAGTATTTT.

The chain employs TRBV5-1 and TRBJ2-2; the D gene is possibly TRBD2 (5 bases). CDR1 is SGHRS, CDR2 YFSETQ, per germline. V dropped 5 bases and J dropped 3 bases, with 11 bases sitting between them. This CDR3 has 14 residues. The CDR3 coding sequence is TGCGCCAGCAGAAACCACGGGGACACCGGGGAGCTGTTTTTT. As protein: CASRNHGDTGELFF.

This CDR3 reads CASSADRAYTTEAFF. The CDR3 DNA is TGTGCCAGCAGTGCTGACAGGGCCTATACCACTGAAGCTTTCTTT. The chain joins TRBV9 to TRBJ1-1, with 7 nucleotides matching TRBD1. CDR3 length: 15 amino acids. J was trimmed by 4 bases and V by 5 bases; bases with no gene match: 11. Germline V gives CDR1 SGDLS, CDR2 YYNGEE.

The chain combines TRBV12-5 with TRBJ2-3; 10 bases are a match to TRBD1. CDR1 and CDR2 from the germline V gene are LGHNT and FRNRAP. The V gene end was trimmed by 3 bases and the J gene end by 3 bases; junction bases not matched to a gene: 9. This CDR3 contains 17 residues. CDR3 protein: CASGLGSGTGATDTQYF. In DNA, the CDR3 is TGTGCTAGTGGTTTAGGTTCCGGGACAGGGGCGACAGATACGCAGTATTTT.

This clone was counted a few times. The rearrangement links TRBV11-2 to TRBJ1-1; TRBD1 is a possible D gene (5 bases). Per the germline V gene, CDR1 is SGHAT and CDR2 is FQNNGV. The CDR3 spans 15 residues. The germline V and J ends were trimmed by 4 bases and 1 base, with 13 bases remaining between them. CDR3 nucleotides: TGTGCCAGCAGCTATAATGGACAAACGAACACTGAAGCTTTCTTT. It yields the protein CASSYNGQTNTEAFF.

J is TRBJ1-2 and V is TRBV3-1 (or the pseudogene TRBV3-2); 7 positions match TRBD1. V was pared by 4 bases and J by 0 bases, with 11 bases of the junction left unmatched. Germline assignment: CDR1 LGHDT and CDR2 YNNKEL (reference sequence). This CDR3 contains 17 residues. The CDR3 DNA reads TGTGCCAGCAGCCTCTCAACCGGGACAGTAACTAACTATGGCTACACCTTC. This sequence encodes CASSLSTGTVTNYGYTF.

The rearrangement uses TRBV6-5 and TRBJ1-1; D not certain. V shed 3 bases and J shed 1 base, with 9 bases lying between them. The germline gives CDR1 MNHEY, CDR2 SVGAGI. The CDR3 totals 14 residues. The CDR3 nucleotides read TGTGCCAGCAGTTATAAGAGATCGAACACTGAAGCTTTCTTT. It yields the protein CASSYKRSNTEAFF.

V and J are TRBV7-8 and TRBJ2-7; maybe TRBD1 (8 bases). The CDR3 runs to 14 residues. V lost 5 bases and J lost 5, with 16 bases in between. Looked up from germline, CDR1 is SGHVS and CDR2 is FQNEAQ. The CDR3 DNA is TGTGCCAGCAGCGGAACAGGGGGGGCAAACGAGCAGTACTTC. Translated, it gives CASSGTGGANEQYF.

A note on this clone: Other nucleotide sequences from this sample produce the same CDR3. The rearrangement uses TRBV3-1 (or the pseudogene TRBV3-2) and TRBJ2-5; 11 bases fit TRBD2. Germline values: CDR1 LGHDT, CDR2 YNNKEL (reference sequence). V lost 5 bases to trimming and J lost 2 bases; unmatched junction nucleotides: 4. The CDR3 contains 15 residues. The CDR3 spells CASSSLAGVQETQYF. CDR3 DNA sequence: TGTGCCAGCAGCTCACTAGCGGGAGTACAAGAGACCCAGTACTTC.

The table lists this clone with a count of one. CDR3 nucleotides: TGTGCCAGCAGCAGCGGCTCGGACCGAAACTACGAGCAGTACTTC. Translated: CASSSGSDRNYEQYF. The rearrangement joins TRBV3-1 (or the pseudogene TRBV3-2) to TRBJ2-7, with a possible D match to TRBD2 (5 bases). This CDR3 is built from 15 residues. The germline CDR1 and CDR2 sequences are LGHDT and YNNKEL (reference sequence). V lost 5 bases, J lost 3 bases, and 17 bases lay in between.

V gene TRBV19 combines with J gene TRBJ1-1, with no clear D. This CDR3 spans 15 amino acids. Looked up from germline, CDR1 is LNHDA and CDR2 is SQIVND (reference sequence). Trimming took off 2 bases at V and 4 bases at J, with 14 bases between the two ends. CDR3 region: CASSISGTGGTEAFF. DNA of the CDR3: TGTGCCAGTAGTATAAGCGGCACTGGCGGCACTGAAGCTTTCTTT.

The chain employs TRBV6-6 and TRBJ1-1; 9 bases fit TRBD1. The V and J ends lost 6 bases and 4 bases, in that order; junction bases with no gene match: 3. This CDR3 region has 13 residues. The germline V gene has CDR1 MNHNY and CDR2 SVGAGI (reference sequence). The CDR3 region has the DNA TGTGCCAGCAGCCGACAGGGGGGCACTGAAGCTTTCTTT. Translating it yields CASSRQGGTEAFF.

The genes are TRBV28 and TRBJ1-1; the D gene is possibly TRBD1 (5 bases). The CDR3 runs 14 residues. Trimming took off 2 bases at V and 5 bases at J, with 12 bases between the two ends. Germline V CDR1 and CDR2: MDHEN, SYDVKM. CDR3 DNA: TGTGCCAGCAGTTTAATGGGGCTTGGAACTGAAGCTTTCTTT. This sequence encodes CASSLMGLGTEAFF.

The chain has TRBV15 and TRBJ1-5; D call uncertain. CDR1 is LNHNV, CDR2 YYDKDF, per germline (reference sequence). Trimming shortened V by 0 bases and J by 1 base, and 13 bases separated the two germline ends. CDR3 size: 17 residues. In DNA, the CDR3 is TGTGCCACCAGCAGAGATTTTGAGGGTTGGAGCAATCAGCCCCAGCATTTT. Translated, it gives CATSRDFEGWSNQPQHF.

The gene calls are TRBV7-2 and TRBJ1-3; perhaps TRBD1 as D (5 bases). In germline, CDR1 is SGHTA, CDR2 FQGNSA. The CDR3 is 16 amino acids. The V end lost 1 base, the J end lost 2 bases, and 12 bases lay between the germline ends. Written as DNA, the CDR3 is TGTGCCAGCAGCTTAGATGCAGGGATGACTGGAAACACCATATATTTT. This sequence encodes CASSLDAGMTGNTIYF.

This clone appeared a single time. The genes are TRBV14 and TRBJ1-1; a weak D match, TRBD1 (6 bases). CDR1 SGHDN and CDR2 FVKESK come from the germline V gene. This CDR3 has 13 amino acids. V lost 6 bases and J 5 bases, leaving 13 bases between the germline ends. CDR3 amino acids: CASRAGEKTEAFF. Written as DNA, the CDR3 is TGTGCCAGCAGGGCAGGGGAGAAAACTGAAGCTTTCTTT.

The chain employs TRBV6-5 and TRBJ1-1; 7 nucleotides align to TRBD1. J was trimmed by 6 bases and V by 6 bases; bases with no gene match: 7. The CDR3 covers 13 residues. CDR1 and CDR2 (germline): MNHEY, SVGAGI. The CDR3 DNA reads as TGTGCCAGCAGCGGACAGGTAGGGGCTGAAGCTTTCTTT. This gives the protein CASSGQVGAEAFF.

The chain links TRBV3-1 (or the pseudogene TRBV3-2) to TRBJ2-5, with a possible D match to TRBD1 (6 bases). The CDR3 runs to 13 residues. Germline CDR1 and CDR2: LGHDT and YNNKEL (reference sequence). Trimming removed 4 bases at V and 5 bases at J, with 11 bases between. CDR3: CASSPTGWETQYF. The CDR3 region has the DNA TGTGCCAGCAGCCCTACAGGGTGGGAGACCCAGTACTTC.